These 11 T cell receptor beta chains were sequenced from one sample in a study of CD8+ T cells in alopecia areata. Sequencing used cDNA as its template, made by extracting RNA and reverse transcribing it. Assay: immunoSEQ multiplex PCR; the TCRdb copy retains only in-frame clones and omits some. This table has 150,000 to 200,000 clones, over 50% appearing once. This specimen consisted of CD4+ T cells sorted from blood, obtained at week 0. The receptors here all came from a human donor with alopecia areata.

V and J are TRBV2 and TRBJ1-1; TRBD1 is a possible D gene (6 bases). The CDR3 runs to 13 residues. Per germline, CDR1 SNHLY and CDR2 FYNNEI. V dropped 6 bases and J dropped 1 base, with 9 bases sitting between them. CDR3 nucleotides: TGTGCCAGCAGCGGACAGACGAACACTGAAGCTTTCTTT. Translating gives CASSGQTNTEAFF.

The gene calls are TRBV29-1 and TRBJ2-1; TRBD1 agrees at 7 bases. The V gene end was trimmed by 7 bases and the J gene end by 0 bases; junction bases not matched to a gene: 12. This CDR3 contains 16 residues. The germline CDR1 and CDR2 sequences are SQVTM and ANQGSEA. CDR3 DNA sequence: TGCAGCGCCCCGACTCCGGGACAGTACTCCTACAATGAGCAGTTCTTC. Its translation: CSAPTPGQYSYNEQFF.

The chain combines TRBV7-9 with TRBJ2-2; D might be TRBD1 or TRBD2, each matching 6 bases. Germline lookup yields CDR1 SEHNR and CDR2 FQNEAQ (reference sequence). With 5 bases removed from V and 5 bases from J, the gap between germline ends came to 15 bases. The CDR3 totals 15 residues. CDR3 in amino acids: CASSPGAGYTGELFF. The CDR3 DNA follows: TGTGCCAGCAGCCCAGGGGCGGGGTATACCGGGGAGCTGTTTTTT.

This clone was seen a few times. Additional DNA sequences in this sample encode the identical CDR3. The chain employs TRBV30 and TRBJ1-2; D gene unclear. Germline V gene sequence: CDR1 GTSNPN, CDR2 SVGIG (reference sequence). V was trimmed by 1 base and J by 1 base, leaving 4 bases between them. CDR3 size: 12 residues. CDR3 loop: CAWSGGNYGYTF. CDR3 bases: TGTGCCTGGAGTGGGGGTAACTATGGCTACACCTTC. Supplemented by reference TRBV30 and TRBJ1-2, the full variable domain reads SQTIHQWPATLVQPVGSPLSLECTVEGTSNPNLYWYRQAAGRGLQLLFYSVGIGQISSEVPQNLSASRPQDRQFILSSKKLLLSDSGFYLCAWSGGNYGYTFGSGTRLTVV.

This clone was recorded a few times. Other DNA sequences in this sample translate to the same CDR3. V and J are TRBV5-1 and TRBJ1-5; 8 bases fit TRBD1. J lost 0 bases, V lost 5 bases, and 4 bases had no gene match. This CDR3 comprises 15 residues. Germline CDR1 reads SGHRS; CDR2 reads YFSETQ. This CDR3 is CASSLDRGSNQPQHF. CDR3 coding DNA: TGCGCCAGCAGTCTCGACAGGGGTAGCAATCAGCCCCAGCATTTT. The full variable domain, its missing parts supplied by reference TRBV5-1 and TRBJ1-5, is KAGVTQTPRYLIKTRGQQVTLSCSPISGHRSVSWYQQTPGQGLQFLFEYFSETQRNKGNFPGRFSGRQFSNSRSEMNVSTLELGDSALYLCASSLDRGSNQPQHFGDGTRLSIL.

This rearrangement joins TRBV14 to TRBJ2-5, with D perhaps TRBD1 or TRBD2 (5 bases each). Germline V lookup: CDR1 SGHDN, CDR2 FVKESK. The V end was cut by 4 bases, the J end by 1 base, with 7 bases between. This CDR3 contains 13 residues. Here the CDR3 DNA reads TGTGCCAGCAGCCGGGGACCCCAAGAGACCCAGTACTTC. It codes for CASSRGPQETQYF.

The chain recombines TRBV6-5 with TRBJ2-7, with TRBD2 matching over 9 bases. CDR1 and CDR2 (germline): MNHEY, SVGAGI. V dropped 6 bases and J dropped 0; count of bases not matched to a gene: 6. This CDR3 comprises 15 residues. This CDR3 reads CASRGSSGVSYEQYF. The CDR3 coding sequence is TGTGCCAGCAGGGGATCTAGCGGGGTCTCCTACGAGCAGTACTTC.

The table lists this clone with a few counts. The rearrangement links TRBV27 to TRBJ2-7; D uncertain. V was trimmed by 7 bases and J by 4 bases, leaving 14 bases between them. The V gene's germline CDR1 is MNHEY and CDR2 SMNVEV (reference sequence). The CDR3 is 13 amino acids. The chain's CDR3 is CASKKPPSYEQYF. CDR3 coding DNA: TGTGCCAGCAAGAAGCCACCCTCGTACGAGCAGTACTTC.

As regards this clone: This sample includes further DNA sequences coding for the same CDR3. V and J are TRBV9 and TRBJ2-5; D remains unclear. Germline V CDR1 and CDR2: SGDLS, YYNGEE. V was clipped by 0 bases and J by 4 bases, with 4 bases between them. The CDR3 sequence is 12 residues long. The CDR3 sequence is CASSVGGETQYF. CDR3 DNA sequence: TGTGCCAGCAGCGTAGGTGGAGAGACCCAGTACTTC.

The CDR3 nucleotides read TGCAGCGTTGATGGGAGGACTAGCGGGGGATTCGAGACCCAGTACTTC. Its protein product is CSVDGRTSGGFETQYF. This rearrangement joins TRBV29-1 to TRBJ2-5; 13 bases map to TRBD2. The CDR3 is 16 residues long. The V gene end was trimmed by 3 bases and the J gene end by 5 bases; junction bases not matched to a gene: 9. Germline V gene lookup returns CDR1 SQVTM and CDR2 ANQGSEA.

A single count supports this clone. This chain uses TRBV7-2 with TRBJ1-6, with D hard to call. The ends were cut back, 6 bases at V and 10 bases at J, with 19 bases in the middle. Germline V gene sequence: CDR1 SGHTA, CDR2 FQGNSA. There are 15 residues in the CDR3. CDR3 in amino acids: CASSLIGNGGSPLHF. DNA for the CDR3: TGTGCCAGCAGTCTAATCGGAAACGGAGGGTCACCCCTCCACTTT.